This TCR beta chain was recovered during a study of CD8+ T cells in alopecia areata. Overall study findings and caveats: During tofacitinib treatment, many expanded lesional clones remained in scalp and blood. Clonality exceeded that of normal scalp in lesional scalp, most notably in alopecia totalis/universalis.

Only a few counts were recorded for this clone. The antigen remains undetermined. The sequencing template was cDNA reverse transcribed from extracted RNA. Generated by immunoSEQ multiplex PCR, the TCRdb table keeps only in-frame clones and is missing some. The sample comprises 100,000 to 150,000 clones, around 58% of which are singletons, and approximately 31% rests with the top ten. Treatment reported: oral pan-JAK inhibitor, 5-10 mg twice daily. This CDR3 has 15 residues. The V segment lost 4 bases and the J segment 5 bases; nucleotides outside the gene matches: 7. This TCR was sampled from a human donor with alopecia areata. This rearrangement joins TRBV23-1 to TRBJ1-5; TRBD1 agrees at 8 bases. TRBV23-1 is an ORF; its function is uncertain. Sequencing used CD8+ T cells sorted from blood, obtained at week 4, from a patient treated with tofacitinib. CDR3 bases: TGCGCCAGCAGTCTCCGGGACAGGAAGCATCAGCCCCAGCATTTT. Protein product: CASSLRDRKHQPQHF.